Listed below are T cell receptor beta chains from one sample, sequenced in a study of blood T cell repertoires in COVID-19. TCRdb's copy holds only in-frame clones and misses some; the assay was immunoSEQ multiplex PCR. The sample yields 250,000 or so clones, over 70% seen once. The sample taken for sequencing was peripheral blood. The origin of the receptors is a woman aged 40 to 50 who had recovered from COVID-19. Both conserved end residues are part of each CDR3. D genes are given only for firm matches. Clone size is stated in some rows and not others, as once, few, many or a class when expanded.

TRBV7-9	TRBD1	few	TRBJ1-2	TGTGCCAGCATCCCCGGGACAGGGTTCTATGGCTACACCTTC	CASIPGTGFYGYTF
TRBV2	NA	NA	TRBJ2-1	TGTGCCAGCCCGGACAGAGCTTCCTACAATGAGCAGTTCTTC	CASPDRASYNEQFF
TRBV12-5	NA	few	TRBJ2-3	TGTGCTAGTGGTTTGTCAAACAGGGAGTATTTT	CASGLSNREYF
TRBV7-9	NA	NA	TRBJ1-2	TGTGCCAGCAGCCAGATCAACTATGGCTACACCTTC	CASSQINYGYTF
TRBV18	NA	NA	TRBJ2-1	TGTGCCAGCTCACGGGCGACAGACAATGAGCAGTTCTTC	CASSRATDNEQFF
TRBV20-1	TRBD1	NA	TRBJ2-7	TGCAGTGCTAGTGGGGGACAGGGGTCCTACGAGCAGTACTTC	CSASGGQGSYEQYF
TRBV5-1	TRBD1	NA	TRBJ1-2	TGCGCCAGCAGCTTGGGGGGACAGGTCCTCTATGGCTACACCTTC	CASSLGGQVLYGYTF
TRBV18	TRBD2	NA	TRBJ2-5	TGTGCCAGCTCACCCCGGGAGGGCCTATACGAGACCCAGTACTTC	CASSPREGLYETQYF
TRBV4-1	TRBD2	few	TRBJ2-1	TGCGCCAGCAGCCAAGGGACTAGCGGGGGGACCTACAATGAGCAGTTCTTC	CASSQGTSGGTYNEQFF
TRBV30	TRBD1	NA	TRBJ1-4	TGTGCCTGGAGTGGGGGGACAGTTGAAAAACTGTTTTTT	CAWSGGTVEKLFF
TRBV13	TRBD1	NA	TRBJ1-1	TGTGCCAGCAGCTTAGCGTCAGGGGGCACTGAAGCTTTCTTT	CASSLASGGTEAFF
TRBV30	NA	NA	TRBJ1-5	TGTGCCTCCTCTGGACTGGGTGTGGGCAATCAGCCCCAGCATTTT	CASSGLGVGNQPQHF
TRBV6-6	NA	NA	TRBJ2-7	TGTGCCAGCAGGTCGTCGGCCTACGAGCAGTACTTC	CASRSSAYEQYF
TRBV5-6	NA	NA	TRBJ2-4	TGTGCCAGCAGCCGCTTCGGGGACAAAAACATTCAGTACTTC	CASSRFGDKNIQYF
TRBV7-3	NA	once	TRBJ2-1	TGTGCCAGCAGCCCAGACAGGACTCAAGAGCAGTTCTTC	CASSPDRTQEQFF
TRBV5-4	NA	NA	TRBJ1-2	TGTGCCAGCAGCTTGGTAACGGGGGTGGCTGGCTACACCTTC	CASSLVTGVAGYTF
TRBV7-8	NA	NA	TRBJ2-2	TGTGCCAGCAGCCATTCCAGGGCCCCCGGGGAGCTGTTTTTT	CASSHSRAPGELFF
TRBV9	TRBD2	NA	TRBJ2-7	TGTGCCAGCAGCGACCGTCTAGCGGGGGGGCCCCACGAGCAGTACTTC	CASSDRLAGGPHEQYF
TRBV5-4	NA	NA	TRBJ1-6	TGTGCCAGCAGCCTTACGGACAACAATTCACCCCTCCACTTT	CASSLTDNNSPLHF
TRBV19	TRBD1	NA	TRBJ1-2	TGTGCCAGTAGTAAGGGACAGCTTTATGGCTACACCTTC	CASSKGQLYGYTF
TRBV7-9	NA	NA	TRBJ2-3	TGTGCCAGCAGCCAACTTGAGCATACGCAGTATTTT	CASSQLEHTQYF
TRBV2	TRBD1	NA	TRBJ2-7	TGTGCCAGCAGTGAAGAGGGGGCTCCGTGGGGGGAGCAGTACTTC	CASSEEGAPWGEQYF
TRBV5-4	NA	NA	TRBJ1-1	TGTGCCAGCAGCAGAGGGGGAACCATTCCCGCTGAAGCTTTCTTT	CASSRGGTIPAEAFF
TRBV9	TRBD1	few	TRBJ1-1	TGTGCCAGCACCCCCACGACAGGGATCTCAGTCGATGGCACTGAAGCTTTCTTT	CASTPTTGISVDGTEAFF
TRBV25-1	NA	NA	TRBJ1-1	TGTGCCAGCAGTGAATCGAGTAGGCGGGACACTGAAGCTTTCTTT	CASSESSRRDTEAFF
TRBV14	TRBD1	NA	TRBJ2-7	TGTGCCAGCAGCCGGGACAGGGTTGCATCCTACGAGCAGTACTTC	CASSRDRVASYEQYF
TRBV21-1	NA	NA	TRBJ2-7	TGTGCCAGCAGCAAAGAGGGGGTTTCCTACGAGCAGTACTTC	CASSKEGVSYEQYF
TRBV30	NA	once	TRBJ1-4	TGTGCCTGGACGGCGGGAGCTGAAAAACTGGTTTTT	CAWTAGAEKLVF
TRBV9	TRBD1	NA	TRBJ1-2	TGTGCCAGCAGCCCATTACCCTCGGACAGGGACGGCTACACCTTC	CASSPLPSDRDGYTF
TRBV4-3	TRBD1	NA	TRBJ1-1	TGCGCCAGCAGCTACGCAGGGGGATTTGAAGCTTTCTTT	CASSYAGGFEAFF
TRBV5-6	NA	NA	TRBJ2-7	TGTGCCAGCAGCTTGGGTGCCTACTACGAGCAGTACTTC	CASSLGAYYEQYF
TRBV9	NA	NA	TRBJ2-6	TGTGCCAGCAGCGCCCCTTACAGGGAGGGAAACGTCCTGACTTTC	CASSAPYREGNVLTF